The rows below give T cell receptor beta chains drawn from one sample of a study of immune evolution from preneoplasia to lung adenocarcinoma. Assay: immunoSEQ multiplex PCR; the TCRdb copy retains only in-frame clones and omits some. The sample holds around 3,000 clones, roughly nine tenths seen once. Sequenced input: FFPE invasive lung adenocarcinoma tissue. These TCRs come from a person aged 65-85 years with invasive lung adenocarcinoma. Both conserved end residues are part of each CDR3. D genes are given only for firm matches. Size values are once, few and many counts, or a class for expanded clones, and some rows have none.

TGCAGCGTTGAAGTGGGGTTTGGGGGCTACACCTTC	CSVEVGFGGYTF	TRBV29-1	NA	12	NA	TRBJ1-2
TGCGCCAGCAGCTTGGGGGCGGGAGTAGAGACCCAGTACTTC	CASSLGAGVETQYF	TRBV5-1	once	14	TRBD2	TRBJ2-5
TGTGCCAGCAGCGCCCTAGGACAGGGGGCGTATACGCAGTATTTT	CASSALGQGAYTQYF	TRBV7-8	NA	15	TRBD1	TRBJ2-3
TGTGCCAGCAGTATACGGGGACAGGGGATCTATGGCTACACCTTC	CASSIRGQGIYGYTF	TRBV6-5	NA	15	TRBD1	TRBJ1-2
TGTGCCAGCAGGGGACAGGGCAATCAGCCCCAGCATTTT	CASRGQGNQPQHF	TRBV2	NA	13	TRBD1	TRBJ1-5
TGTGCCAGCAGAGACCAGGGAAATGAGCAGTTCTTC	CASRDQGNEQFF	TRBV6-4	NA	12	NA	TRBJ2-1
TGTGCCAGCAGCGTAGGACTTAGAGGCGAGCAGTACTTC	CASSVGLRGEQYF	TRBV9	once	13	NA	TRBJ2-7
TGCAGCGTCCGAGGGGACGGGGAGCTGTTTTTT	CSVRGDGELFF	TRBV29-1	NA	11	NA	TRBJ2-2
TGCGCCAGCAGCGGGAGCTCCTACGAGCAGTACTTC	CASSGSSYEQYF	TRBV10-1	NA	12	NA	TRBJ2-7
TGCAGTGCTAGCTCGCAGACCCAGTACTTC	CSASSQTQYF	TRBV20-1	NA	10	NA	TRBJ2-5
TGTGCCAGCAGCACGTCAAACAGGGGACAGACCCAGTACTTC	CASSTSNRGQTQYF	TRBV7-6	NA	14	TRBD1	TRBJ2-5
TGTGCCAGCAGCGATGGGAATAGCGGGGGGGCATCGGAGACCCAGTACTTC	CASSDGNSGGASETQYF	TRBV9	NA	17	TRBD2	TRBJ2-5
TGTGCCAGCAGCTCCCGGGCAGGGGGGAGCTCCTATAATTCACCCCTCCACTTT	CASSSRAGGSSYNSPLHF	TRBV11-2	NA	18	TRBD1	TRBJ1-6
TGTGCCAGCAGCCAAGGACAGGGTGTCGAGCAGTACTTC	CASSQGQGVEQYF	TRBV14	NA	13	TRBD1	TRBJ2-7
TGTGCCAGCAGCTCGACAGCGAACACCGGGGAGCTGTTTTTT	CASSSTANTGELFF	TRBV11-2	NA	14	NA	TRBJ2-2
TGTGCCAGCAGCTTCAAACCACAAAATGAAAAACTGTTTTTT	CASSFKPQNEKLFF	TRBV7-2	NA	14	NA	TRBJ1-4
TGTGCCAGCAGCCCCCCGGGGGCCAAAAACATTCAGTACTTC	CASSPPGAKNIQYF	TRBV11-2	NA	14	NA	TRBJ2-4
TGTGCCAGCAAAAGCGGGAGGTCAGGAGATACGCAGTATTTT	CASKSGRSGDTQYF	TRBV7-2	NA	14	TRBD2	TRBJ2-3
TGTGCCAGCAGTTTAACTTCGGGGCCCCAGCATTTT	CASSLTSGPQHF	TRBV28	NA	12	NA	TRBJ1-5
TGTGCCAGCAGCTTAGTAGTAGCGGGGGCCTCTGGGGCCAACGTCCTGACTTTC	CASSLVVAGASGANVLTF	TRBV11-2	once	18	TRBD2	TRBJ2-6
TGTGCCAGCAGCTTGGAAGGTGGGGTCGGTCAGCCCCAGCATTTT	CASSLEGGVGQPQHF	TRBV5-8	NA	15	NA	TRBJ1-5
TGTGCCACCAGCCAGGGGAAGCGGGGGGTGGAGTTCTTC	CATSQGKRGVEFF	TRBV15	NA	13	TRBD2	TRBJ2-1
TGTGCCAGCCACGGAGCTAACCCCTACGAGCAGTACTTC	CASHGANPYEQYF	TRBV27	NA	13	NA	TRBJ2-7
TGTGCCAGCGTACCTCGGGACAGGGGGCTCAATGAGCAGTTCTTC	CASVPRDRGLNEQFF	TRBV5-8	NA	15	TRBD1	TRBJ2-1
TGCAGCGTTGAAAACAGGGAATACCAAGAGACCCAGTACTTC	CSVENREYQETQYF	TRBV29-1	NA	14	NA	TRBJ2-5
TGTGCCAGCAGTTTATCCACAGATACGCAGTATTTT	CASSLSTDTQYF	TRBV27	NA	12	NA	TRBJ2-3
TGCAGTGCTAGTATGGTTGGCGAGCAGTACTTC	CSASMVGEQYF	TRBV20-1	NA	11	NA	TRBJ2-7
TGTGCCAGCAGCTTAATTTGGGGCGCCCAAGAGACCCAGTACTTC	CASSLIWGAQETQYF	TRBV7-3	few	15	NA	TRBJ2-5
TGTGCCAGCACCGCGGGGGAACTAGCCTACAATGAGCAGTTCTTC	CASTAGELAYNEQFF	TRBV9	NA	15	TRBD2	TRBJ2-1
TGTGCCAGCAGTCGGGACTCATTGGGGCAGTACTTC	CASSRDSLGQYF	TRBV2	NA	12	NA	TRBJ2-7
TGTGCCAGCAGCGTACTAGCGGGAGGCCGAGAGCAGTACTTC	CASSVLAGGREQYF	TRBV14	NA	14	TRBD2	TRBJ2-7
TGTGCCTGGAGCCAATTCGGGACAGCCTATGGCTACACCTTC	CAWSQFGTAYGYTF	TRBV30	NA	14	TRBD1	TRBJ1-2
TGTGCCAGCAGCCCCGCCGCGGGGGCAGGAGCCTATGGCTACACCTTC	CASSPAAGAGAYGYTF	TRBV28	NA	16	NA	TRBJ1-2
TGTGCCAGCAGCTTCAGGGGGCTGGATGGCTACACCTTC	CASSFRGLDGYTF	TRBV7-2	NA	13	TRBD1	TRBJ1-2
TGTGCCAGCAGCGTAAGTTCGCAGATCCAAGAGACCCAGTACTTC	CASSVSSQIQETQYF	TRBV9	NA	15	NA	TRBJ2-5
TGCGCCAGCAGCCAAGTTTCCGGGGACAGGGGTTCACCCCTCCACTTT	CASSQVSGDRGSPLHF	TRBV4-1	large	16	TRBD1	TRBJ1-6
TGTGCCAGCAGCCGGCCGGGGGTGGAGACCCAGTACTTC	CASSRPGVETQYF	TRBV7-2	NA	13	NA	TRBJ2-5
TGTGCCAGTAGTCCCTCCCCGGGACAGCGTTTGGGCGGGGAGCTGTTTTTT	CASSPSPGQRLGGELFF	TRBV19	NA	17	TRBD1	TRBJ2-2
TGCGCCAGCAGCAGGGTGGGAGAGGTCAATGAGCAGTTCTTC	CASSRVGEVNEQFF	TRBV4-1	NA	14	NA	TRBJ2-1
TGTGCCAGCCACTCGGGAGCTACGGTGGGAACGCAGTATTTT	CASHSGATVGTQYF	TRBV19	NA	14	NA	TRBJ2-3
TGTGCCAGCGGACTGGGGACAGGCGTTATCCACTTT	CASGLGTGVIHF	TRBV6-5	NA	12	TRBD1	TRBJ1-6
TGTGCCAGTAGTATAGCGGGTAGCGGGAGAGCGAGCACCGGGGAGCTGTTTTTT	CASSIAGSGRASTGELFF	TRBV19	once	18	TRBD2	TRBJ2-2